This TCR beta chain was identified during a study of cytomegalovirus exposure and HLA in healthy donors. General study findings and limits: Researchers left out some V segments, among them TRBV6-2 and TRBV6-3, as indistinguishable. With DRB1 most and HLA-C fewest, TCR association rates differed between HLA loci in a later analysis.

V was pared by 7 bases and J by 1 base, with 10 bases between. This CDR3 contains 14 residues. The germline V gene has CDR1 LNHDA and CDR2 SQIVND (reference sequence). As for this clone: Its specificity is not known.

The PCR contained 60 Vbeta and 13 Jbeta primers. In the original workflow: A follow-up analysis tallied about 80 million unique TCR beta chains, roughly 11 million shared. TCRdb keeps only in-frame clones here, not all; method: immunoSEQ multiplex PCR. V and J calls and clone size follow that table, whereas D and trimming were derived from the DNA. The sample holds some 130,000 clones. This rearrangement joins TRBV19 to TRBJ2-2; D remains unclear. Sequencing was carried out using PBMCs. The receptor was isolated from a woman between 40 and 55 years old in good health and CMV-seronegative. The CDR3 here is CASIQALNTGELFF. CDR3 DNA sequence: TGTGCCAGTATTCAAGCCCTGAACACCGGGGAGCTGTTTTTT.